This TCR beta chain was identified during a study of cytomegalovirus exposure and HLA in healthy donors. The PCR made use of 60 Vbeta and 13 Jbeta primers. Clones were read by immunoSEQ multiplex PCR, and TCRdb kept only the in-frame ones, dropping some. Of some 190,000 clones in the sample, roughly 80% were seen once. What was sequenced was PBMCs. This clonotype was obtained from a woman in her twenties or thirties in good health and CMV-seropositive.

The CDR3 is CATSRGRAEQYF. As DNA, the CDR3 is TGTGCCACCAGCAGAGGGAGGGCTGAGCAGTACTTC. This chain uses TRBV15 with TRBJ2-7; TRBD2 is a possible D gene (6 bases). V was trimmed by 1 base and J by 7 bases, leaving 8 bases between them. The CDR3 is 12 residues long. Germline V lookup: CDR1 LNHNV, CDR2 YYDKDF (reference sequence).